Listed below are T cell receptor beta chains from one sample, sequenced in a study of cytomegalovirus exposure and HLA in healthy donors. The repertoire was sequenced with immunoSEQ multiplex PCR; TCRdb's copy has only in-frame clones and lacks some. Among about 65,000 clones listed, approximately 80% were seen once. The sequenced material came from PBMCs. The receptors were gathered from a girl under 18 in good health and CMV-seropositive. The CDR3 runs from the conserved cysteine through the conserved F or W. The order of the fields is clone size, J gene, V gene, D gene, CDR3 protein, CDR3 DNA. A D gene is named only where the DNA matches it firmly. Size is omitted from some rows. Given values are once, few, many or a class for expanded clones.

NA TRBJ2-7 TRBV5-1 NA CASSLDRGNSYEQYF TGCGCCAGCAGCTTGGATAGGGGTAACTCCTACGAGCAGTACTTC
NA TRBJ2-7 TRBV28 NA CASSLTSFGEQYF TGTGCCAGCAGCCTCACTAGCTTCGGCGAGCAGTACTTC
NA TRBJ1-1 TRBV16 NA CASSQSAPGDTEAFF TGTGCCAGCAGCCAATCAGCCCCGGGGGACACTGAAGCTTTCTTT
NA TRBJ2-7 TRBV4-2 TRBD1 CASSQDPPGQGVNEQYF TGTGCCAGCAGCCAGGATCCTCCGGGACAGGGGGTTAATGAGCAGTACTTC
NA TRBJ2-5 TRBV10-1 TRBD2 CASSYEAGVGRETQYF TGCGCCAGCAGCTACGAAGCGGGAGTAGGGAGAGAGACCCAGTACTTC
NA TRBJ2-1 TRBV19 NA CASSILAAYNEQFF TGTGCCAGTAGTATACTAGCAGCCTACAATGAGCAGTTCTTC
NA TRBJ2-7 TRBV4-3 TRBD2 CASSQNGGKTSRYEQYF TGCGCCAGCAGCCAGAATGGAGGAAAGACTAGCCGATACGAGCAGTACTTC
NA TRBJ2-7 TRBV4-3 TRBD2 CASSQDLWASAGGDYEQYF TGCGCCAGCAGCCAAGATCTCTGGGCTAGCGCGGGAGGTGACTACGAGCAGTACTTC
once TRBJ2-2 TRBV5-4 NA CASSSSRDTGELFF TGTGCCAGCAGCTCCAGCAGGGACACCGGGGAGCTGTTTTTT
few TRBJ2-5 TRBV5-1 NA CASSSLPQVNQETQYF TGCGCCAGCAGCTCCCTCCCCCAGGTAAACCAAGAGACCCAGTACTTC
NA TRBJ1-4 TRBV27 NA CASSFRGSDEKLFF TGTGCCAGCAGTTTCAGGGGATCGGATGAAAAACTGTTTTTT
NA TRBJ1-6 TRBV2 TRBD1 CASDRAWTPLHF TGTGCCAGCGACAGGGCTTGGACACCCCTCCACTTT
few TRBJ1-2 TRBV5-1 TRBD1 CASSFRDRDGYTF TGCGCCAGCAGCTTCCGGGACAGGGACGGCTACACCTTC
NA TRBJ2-7 TRBV5-1 TRBD2 CASSLTSGAASYEQYF TGCGCCAGCAGCTTGACTAGCGGGGCTGCCTCCTACGAGCAGTACTTC
NA TRBJ1-2 TRBV4-2 NA CASSQETRGGYTF TGTGCCAGCAGCCAAGAGACTCGGGGTGGCTACACCTTC
NA TRBJ2-1 TRBV7-9 NA CASSSWAVEQFF TGTGCCAGCAGCTCCTGGGCAGTTGAGCAGTTCTTC
NA TRBJ2-1 TRBV11-3 NA CASSLMQDNEQFF TGTGCCAGCAGCTTAATGCAGGACAATGAGCAGTTCTTC
once TRBJ2-1 TRBV30 NA CAWSAGADYNEQFF TGTGCCTGGAGTGCAGGGGCCGACTACAATGAGCAGTTCTTC
NA TRBJ1-2 TRBV7-2 TRBD1 CASSLPNPGGAAGGYTF TGTGCCAGCAGCTTACCTAACCCAGGGGGCGCGGCTGGCGGCTACACCTTC
NA TRBJ2-7 TRBV5-6 NA CASSLGHSYEQYF TGTGCCAGCAGCTTGGGACATTCCTACGAGCAGTACTTC
NA TRBJ2-7 TRBV7-9 NA CASSPRPRAFYEQYF TGTGCCAGCAGCCCCCGGCCCAGGGCCTTCTACGAGCAGTACTTC
NA TRBJ2-3 TRBV7-6 NA CASSLIIGRRGRMDTQYF TGTGCCAGCAGCTTGATAATTGGTCGGAGGGGGCGTATGGATACGCAGTATTTT
NA TRBJ1-4 TRBV5-8 NA CASSLWGGNEKLFF TGTGCCAGCAGCTTGTGGGGAGGGAATGAAAAACTGTTTTTT
NA TRBJ1-3 TRBV6-1 NA CASGHFSGNTIYF TGTGCCAGCGGACACTTCTCTGGAAACACCATATATTTT
once TRBJ2-5 TRBV28 TRBD2 CASSLINAGVGETQYF TGTGCCAGCAGTTTAATCAATGCGGGGGTTGGGGAGACCCAGTACTTC
NA TRBJ1-2 TRBV6-5 TRBD1 CASSRDSPRGYTF TGTGCCAGCAGTCGGGACAGCCCAAGGGGCTACACCTTC
few TRBJ2-7 TRBV4-1 TRBD1 CASSQGQGSYEQYF TGCGCCAGCAGCCAGGGACAGGGGAGCTACGAGCAGTACTTC
NA TRBJ2-7 TRBV27 TRBD1 CASRTGGYEQYF TGTGCCAGCAGGACAGGGGGCTATGAGCAGTACTTC
NA TRBJ2-1 TRBV7-8 NA CASSFVLTGTYNEQFF TGTGCCAGCAGCTTCGTTCTGACAGGGACTTACAATGAGCAGTTCTTC
once TRBJ2-7 TRBV5-6 TRBD2 CASGLWGGEQYF TGTGCCAGCGGGCTTTGGGGGGGCGAGCAGTACTTC
once TRBJ2-5 TRBV9 TRBD2 CASSARISGVTIGETQYF TGTGCCAGCAGCGCCCGAATTAGCGGGGTCACCATTGGAGAGACCCAGTACTTC
NA TRBJ1-2 TRBV7-8 NA CASSLPRRGLHGYTF TGTGCCAGCAGCTTACCGAGAAGGGGTCTACATGGCTACACCTTC
once TRBJ2-5 TRBV6-1 TRBD1 CASSSNGQVQETQYF TGTGCCAGCAGTTCCAACGGACAGGTCCAAGAGACCCAGTACTTC
NA TRBJ2-5 TRBV9 TRBD2 CASSVAAGGLQETQYF TGTGCCAGCAGCGTAGCGGCGGGGGGCCTTCAAGAGACCCAGTACTTC
NA TRBJ2-7 TRBV2 NA CASSEAMGLISYEQYF TGTGCCAGCAGTGAAGCGATGGGACTGATCTCCTACGAGCAGTACTTC